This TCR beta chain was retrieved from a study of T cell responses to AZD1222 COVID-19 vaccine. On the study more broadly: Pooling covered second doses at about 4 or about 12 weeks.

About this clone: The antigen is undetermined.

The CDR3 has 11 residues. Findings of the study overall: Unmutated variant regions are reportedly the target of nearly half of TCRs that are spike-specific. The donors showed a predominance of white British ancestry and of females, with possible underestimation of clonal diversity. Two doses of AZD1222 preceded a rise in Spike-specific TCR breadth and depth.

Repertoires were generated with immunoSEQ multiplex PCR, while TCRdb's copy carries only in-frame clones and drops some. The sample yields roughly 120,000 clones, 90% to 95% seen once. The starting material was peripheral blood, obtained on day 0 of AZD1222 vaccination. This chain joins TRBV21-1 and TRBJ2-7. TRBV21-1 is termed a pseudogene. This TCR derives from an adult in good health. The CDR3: CASSKTYEQYF. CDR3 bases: TGTGCCAGCAGCAAAACCTACGAGCAGTACTTC.